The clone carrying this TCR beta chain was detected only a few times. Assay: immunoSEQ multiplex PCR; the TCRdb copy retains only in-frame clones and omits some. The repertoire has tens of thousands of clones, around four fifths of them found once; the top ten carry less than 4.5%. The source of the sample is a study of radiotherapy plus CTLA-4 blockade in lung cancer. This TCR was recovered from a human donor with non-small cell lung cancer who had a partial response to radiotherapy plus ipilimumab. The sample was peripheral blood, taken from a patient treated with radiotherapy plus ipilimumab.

In DNA form, the CDR3 reads TGTGCCAGCATGGCTAGTTCGGCAGATACGCAGTATTTT. Its protein is CASMASSADTQYF. This sequence joins TRBV7-3 and TRBJ2-3; D gene unclear. V lost 7 bases and J 4 bases, leaving 12 bases between the germline ends. Germline CDR1 is SGHTA and CDR2 is FQGTGA. The CDR3 loop spans 13 amino acids.